This T cell receptor beta chain was captured in a study of cytomegalovirus exposure and HLA in healthy donors (dated by TCRdb to the late 2010s). Broadly, across the study: An earlier analysis of several hundred of the donors reported approximately 300 Gb of sequence data and around 110 million unique TCR beta sequences obtained from around 190 million T cells. An early release covering more than 500 HLA-typed donors comprised around 300 gigabases of sequencing data and around 80 million unique TCR sequences. The genetic ancestry cluster associated with self-reported Caucasian donors included 81% of the 300 to 400 genotyped donors. The aim of the study was to test whether cataloging public T cell receptors could identify signatures of past pathogen exposure. Using immunosequencing, the study profiled T cell repertoires from about 620 subjects and related those repertoires to cytomegalovirus serostatus. A separate validation cohort of over a hundred different subjects was used in addition to the approximately 610-subject first cohort. To predict cytomegalovirus infection status, the study brought together high-throughput TCR immunosequencing, statistical association of individual TCRs with disease status, and machine learning. In a later analysis, previously published TCR beta repertoires from several hundred donors were re-analyzed and high-resolution HLA genotyping was added so that TCR occurrence patterns could be studied. The later analysis used no new phenotypic data to find candidate immune exposures, relying instead on TCR beta sequences and their occurrence across donors. An earlier analysis of approximately 640 of the donors applied high-throughput TCR beta sequencing to assess whether each TCR beta V gene segment acted as functional or pseudogenic. Donor age, sex, ethnicity and CMV serostatus were compiled alongside the repertoire data. A later genetic analysis used genome-wide SNP genotypes for about 65% of the roughly 700 donors, treating that subset as a discovery cohort. Every discovery cohort repertoire had been produced on one sequencing platform. Both class I and class II loci were covered by HLA typing, at four-digit resolution. Typing coverage differed by locus: A, B, C, DRB1 and DQB1 were typed in roughly 629-630 donors, DQA1 in 522, DPA1 in some 600, and DPB1 in roughly 470. A handful of DR-DQ haplotypes were handled as single units for association and clustering because linkage in the cohort was strong. Across under 500 genotyped donors of the cohort, an average of roughly 250,000 unique TCR beta nucleotide sequences per donor were sequenced, and roughly 17% of those sequences were non-productive. Findings and caveats that apply to the study as a whole: Broadly in line with IMGT annotations, most TCR beta V segments showed up in productive rearrangements about 87% or about 30% of the time in an earlier analysis of several hundred of the donors. According to a later genetic analysis, donors in an Asian-associated ancestry cluster had fewer N-insertions in productive TCRs than the approximately 700-donor mean. Some IMGT-functional V segments, including TRBV6-2 and TRBV6-3, could not be told apart with the 87-base-pair reads, so those segments were excluded. At a false discovery rate of 0.05, a later analysis linked some 18,000 TCR beta sequences to specific HLA alleles. Because counts were too low, 15 to 20 rarely observed V segments, including chromosome 9 orphons, were excluded from the earlier analysis of around 590 of the donors. In vitro tests confirmed that three of the cytomegalovirus-associated TCR beta chains recognize cytomegalovirus antigens. Because HLA typing was unavailable for some donors at each locus, only the typed subset was used in association tests. A group of highly shared sequence variants was considered likely to be a technical artifact of the sequencing pipeline. In a later analysis, HLA-associated TCR beta chains were found to be more clonally expanded and to have lower generation probabilities than equally common non-associated chains. Most TCR sequences were seen in very few donors, while some public TCRs were found in many individuals. Several of the top co-occurrence clusters appeared to be linked to parvovirus B19, influenza, CMV and Epstein-Barr virus, according to a later analysis. Sequencing depth was assumed to be roughly uniform across donors in the presence/absence analyses, though that assumption may not hold. In the study, some 160 TCR beta chains were listed as associated with cytomegalovirus. Linkage disequilibrium might explain the correlated functional status among segregating V segments, but an unknown experimental factor could not be excluded. In both the original and validation cohorts, the classifier was reported to diagnose cytomegalovirus status with high specificity and sensitivity. The cohort was sequenced for TCR beta chains only, and without alpha or paired-chain data the features that could be detected were limited. An association between a missense DCLRE1C variant and V-gene and J-gene trimming of TCR beta chains was found in a later genetic analysis and replicated in an independent cohort. A further reported finding was that TCR beta sequences accurately predicted the HLA-A and HLA-B alleles for most subjects in the first cohort. In a later analysis, the rate of TCR association differed among HLA loci, with DRB1 alleles having the most associated TCRs and HLA-C alleles having the fewest. Assigning TCR associations to individual alleles was difficult when HLA alleles, especially DR and DQ, strongly co-occurred. It was suggested by the authors that the approach could potentially be generalized to other disease states and immunological phenotypes. The only immune exposure information available for the cohort was CMV serostatus. Most CMV-associated TCR beta chains appeared to be HLA-restricted in a later analysis, and the HLA associations seemed to be driven largely by CMV exposure.

In its sample, this clone was seen a few times. Its cognate antigen has yet to be identified. No clone much larger than this one lies a single base away; base qualities are absent. In total, about 650 healthy bone marrow donors made up the cohort. At the time of sampling, every cohort member was nominally healthy, though immune exposures that went unrecorded were likely present. The donor tested CMV seronegative, placing the donor among the 350 to 400 seronegative members of the cohort. A peripheral blood sample was collected from each donor, and TCR beta sequencing was performed on peripheral blood mononuclear cells. The Qiagen DNeasy Blood Extraction Kit was used to extract genomic DNA from the blood cell samples. CDR1 and CDR2 are drawn from the germline V gene: MDHEN, SYDVKM. From the cysteine up to the phenylalanine, the CDR3 has a length of 15 residues. Only the CDR3 portion is preserved as DNA: 45 bases, with reading frame beginning at the first base. Trimming removed 8 bases from V and 0 bases from J, leaving 14 bases between the germline ends.

Library method: the immunoSEQ multiplex PCR assay. A mixture of 60 forward primers for TCR Vbeta segments and 13 reverse primers for TCR Jbeta segments was used in the multiplex PCR. A multiplex PCR assay on genomic DNA amplified the CDR3 region of rearranged TCR beta genes. On the Illumina HiSeq System, the amplified TCR beta libraries were sequenced as 87-base-pair reads. The paper's data handling went like this. A later analysis counted some 80 million unique TCR beta chains across the approximately 700 repertoires, and 9 million to 14 million of these chains were shared by at least two donors. A nearest-neighbor algorithm error-corrected the raw reads and collapsed the reads into unique sequences, merging closely related sequences to remove PCR and sequencing errors. V, D and J gene segments were assigned by aligning CDR3 sequences to IMGT reference sequences. For a sequence to be retained, a match of at least six nucleotides to both a V gene segment and a J gene segment was required. Rearrangements were called productive when the CDR3 lacked stop codons and stayed in frame with V and J; all others were non-productive. Following IMGT convention, CDR3 was defined as the stretch from the second conserved V-encoded cysteine to the conserved J-encoded phenylalanine. The earlier analysis of some 600 of the donors excluded sequences that lacked an unambiguous match to a single V gene segment. In an earlier analysis of approximately 500 of the donors, a V segment was called functional when productive rearrangements were above 56.7%, and segregating when the standard deviation between donors exceeded 5%. A statistical classification framework was built to diagnose cytomegalovirus status from the catalog of TCR beta chain sequences. In a later analysis, TCR nucleotide sequences were compared against IMGT/GENE-DB human TR gene sequences so that V and J genes could be assigned. In a later analysis, CDR3 sequences and most-parsimonious VDJ recombination scenarios were assigned using the TCRdist pipeline. A later analysis defined each TCR beta chain by its CDR3 amino acid sequence plus V-gene family, and excluded reads lacking a unique V-gene family. In a later analysis, 450 to 600 highly shared, low-generation-probability nucleotide sequences were removed to address suspected cross-contamination and a sequencing artifact. For each public chain, a later analysis derived a clonal expansion index from normalized ranks of inferred template counts within each repertoire. In a later analysis, generation probabilities were computed with a VDJ recombination model fitted to out-of-frame rearrangements, and the resulting probabilities were checked against IGoR. Hypergeometric tests were used in a later analysis to score TCR-TCR, TCR-HLA and TCR-CMV co-occurrence, with a repertoire-size bias correction applied to the TCR pairs. To estimate false discovery rates, a later analysis permuted the HLA or CMV assignments 20 times. In a later analysis, co-occurring TCRs were grouped using DBSCAN, and TCRdist sequence similarity was added for clustering within HLA-allele-positive subsets. For co-occurrence clustering, repertoires with fewer than 30,000 or more than 120,000 public chains were excluded, along with 4 to 6 repertoires with anomalous nucleotide sharing. What TCRdb holds here is the immuneACCESS table cut down to in-frame rearrangements. Part of the clones is not present; checked against another copy, under half of the missing clones reflect an unresolved V gene, and the others are unexplained. V and J calls and clone size come straight from that table; D and trimming were deduced from the DNA. The sample includes roughly 190,000 clones, with 79% observed a single time. The ten biggest clones cover 2% to 2.5% of the sample.

The rearranged chain carries TRBV28 and TRBJ1-3; TRBD1 is possibly the D segment (5 matching bases). The sequencing input was PBMCs. The TCR originated in a woman in her 50s in good health and CMV-seronegative. The sequenced DNA is TGTGCCAGCTCTTGGGGGGTCACCTCTGGAAACACCATATATTTT. This codes for CASSWGVTSGNTIYF.